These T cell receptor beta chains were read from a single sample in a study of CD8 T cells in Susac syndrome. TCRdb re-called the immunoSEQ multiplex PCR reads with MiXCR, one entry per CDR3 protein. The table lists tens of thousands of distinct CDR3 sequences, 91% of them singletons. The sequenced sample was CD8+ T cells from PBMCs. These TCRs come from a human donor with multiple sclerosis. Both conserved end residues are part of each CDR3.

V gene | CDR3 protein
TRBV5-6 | CASSLPGPVTDTQYF
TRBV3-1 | CASSQAPGLAGLFSYEQYF
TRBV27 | CASSSGTGSNQPQHF
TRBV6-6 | CASSYRETQYF
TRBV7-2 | CASSSLAGIVDTQYF
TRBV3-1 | CASSQVAAPTDTQYF
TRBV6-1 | CASSEASFEGGELFF
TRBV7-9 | CASSLALGELFF
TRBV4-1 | CASSQKGNTEAFF
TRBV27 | CASSPSSYEQYF
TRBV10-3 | CAIGQGGNQPQHF
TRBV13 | CASSQGLRVGNTIYF
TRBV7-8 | CASSSGRGDTQYF
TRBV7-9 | CASSSLGLRGNEQFF
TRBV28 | CASSSPGQGTYEQYF
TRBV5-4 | CASNEGNTEAFF
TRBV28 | CASSRDPNTEAFF
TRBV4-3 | CASSPGLAGAYEQYF
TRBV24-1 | CATAGTSGSNEQFF
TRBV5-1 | CASTPNTGELFF
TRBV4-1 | CASSQQRSQDYEQYF
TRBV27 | CASSSGIEQYF
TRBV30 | CAWTGGYGHTF
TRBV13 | CASSPDNRPEQYF
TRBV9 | CASSSGGYYGYTF
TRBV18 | CASSPSRQPRVETQYF
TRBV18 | CASSPIYGAPGNTEAFF
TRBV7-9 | CASSPPGQLYGYTF
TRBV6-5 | CASSYSKRSNQPQHF
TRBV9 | CASSVGRQGLQETQYF
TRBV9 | CASSAGGYEQYF
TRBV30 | CASSGLGNEQFF
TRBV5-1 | CASSFTGTPYEQYF
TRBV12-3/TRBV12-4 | CASSSSMTSLYEQYF
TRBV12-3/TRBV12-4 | CASTGQTDTQYF
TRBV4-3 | CASSQETSGGSYGYTF
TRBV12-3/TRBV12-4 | CASSLGGRLNYGYTF
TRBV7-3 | CASSPGLSTDTQYF
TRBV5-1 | CASSLGGQNQPQHF
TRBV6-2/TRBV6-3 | CASSYTQETQYF
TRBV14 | CASSQDNRATGELFF
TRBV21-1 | CASSITRRPPNNSPLHF
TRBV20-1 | CSAYGVGSGLEQYF
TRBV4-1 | CASSQEVAGGYNEQFF
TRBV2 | CASSEPPSYEQYF
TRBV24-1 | CATSLGNTEAFF
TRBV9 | CASSVEQGMDTEAFF
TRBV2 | CASSEAIAGQETQYF
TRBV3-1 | CASSQEGSGNEQFF
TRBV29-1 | CSAEGDTQYF
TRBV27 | CASSAPDRYSYEQYF
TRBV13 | CASSLRLAGGPTYEQYF
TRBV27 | CASSLTDFYEQYF